This T cell receptor beta chain was retrieved from a study of CD8 T cells in Susac syndrome. Random hexamers primed reverse transcription of roughly 0.5 to 1 ug RNA. MiXCR was run by TCRdb on the immunoSEQ multiplex PCR reads, yielding one entry per CDR3 protein. The repertoire holds fewer than 200,000 distinct CDR3 sequences, with around 93% as singletons. V dropped 0 bases and J dropped 0 bases, with 13 bases sitting between them. From germline, CDR1 is KGHDR and CDR2 SFDVKD. The CDR3 runs to 18 residues. The clonotype was recovered from a human donor in good health. The chain joins TRBV24-1 to TRBJ2-2; D may be TRBD1 (5 bases). Source material: CD4+ T cells from PBMCs. CDR3 amino acids: CATSDLPTGATNTGELFF. In nucleotides, the CDR3 is TGTGCCACCAGTGATTTGCCTACTGGGGCCACGAACACCGGGGAGCTGTTTTTT.